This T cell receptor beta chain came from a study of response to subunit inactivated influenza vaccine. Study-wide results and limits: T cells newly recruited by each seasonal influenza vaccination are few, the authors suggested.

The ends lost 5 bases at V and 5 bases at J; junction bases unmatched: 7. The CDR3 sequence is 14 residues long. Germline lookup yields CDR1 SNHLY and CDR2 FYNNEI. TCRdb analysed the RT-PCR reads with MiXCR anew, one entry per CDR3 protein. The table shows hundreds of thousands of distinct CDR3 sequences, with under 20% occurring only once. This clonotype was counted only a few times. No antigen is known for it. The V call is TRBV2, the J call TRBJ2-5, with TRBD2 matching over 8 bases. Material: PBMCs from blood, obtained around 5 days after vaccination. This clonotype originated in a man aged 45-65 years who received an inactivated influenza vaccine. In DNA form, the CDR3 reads TGTGCCAGCAGTCCCGGGACTAGAAGCGAGACCCAGTACTTC. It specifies CASSPGTRSETQYF.